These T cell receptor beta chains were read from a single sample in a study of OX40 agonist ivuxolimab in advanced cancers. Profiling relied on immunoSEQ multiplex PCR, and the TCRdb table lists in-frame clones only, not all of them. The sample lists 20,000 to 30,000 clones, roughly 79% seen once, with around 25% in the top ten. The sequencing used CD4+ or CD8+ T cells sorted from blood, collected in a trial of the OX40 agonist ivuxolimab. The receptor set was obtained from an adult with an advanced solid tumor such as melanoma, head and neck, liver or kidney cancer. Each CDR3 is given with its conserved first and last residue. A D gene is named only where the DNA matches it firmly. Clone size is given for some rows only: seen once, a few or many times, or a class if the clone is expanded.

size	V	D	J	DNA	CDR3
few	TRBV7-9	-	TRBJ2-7	TGTGCCAGCAGCTTGGCATCAACGGGAGCCGAGCAGTACTTC	CASSLASTGAEQYF
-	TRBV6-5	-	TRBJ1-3	TGTGCCAGCAGTTACTACGGGAGCTCTGGAAACACCATATATTTT	CASSYYGSSGNTIYF
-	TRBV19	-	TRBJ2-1	TGTGCCAGTAGTTCGGGGGCCCCCTACAATGAGCAGTTCTTC	CASSSGAPYNEQFF
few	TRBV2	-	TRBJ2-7	TGTGCCAGCAGGCCGGGAGAGAAAAACGAGCAGTACTTC	CASRPGEKNEQYF
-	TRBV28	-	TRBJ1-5	TGTGCCAGCAGTTTAGGAAGGGGTCAGCCCCAGCATTTT	CASSLGRGQPQHF
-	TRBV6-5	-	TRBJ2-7	TGTGCCAGCAGTCCCCGGGAGTTGGACGAGCAGTACTTC	CASSPRELDEQYF
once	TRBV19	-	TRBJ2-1	TGTGCCAGCCTCGGGCAGGAGAATGAGCAGTTCTTC	CASLGQENEQFF
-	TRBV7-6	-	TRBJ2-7	TGTGCCAGCAGCTTAGTTTCCTCAGCCTACGAGCAGTACTTC	CASSLVSSAYEQYF
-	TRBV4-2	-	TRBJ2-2	TGTGCCAGCAGCTTGATCGCCGGGGAGCTGTTTTTT	CASSLIAGELFF
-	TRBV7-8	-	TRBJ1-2	TGTGCCAGCAGCTTAGCCCCCGGGGGGCAACATGGCTACACCTTC	CASSLAPGGQHGYTF
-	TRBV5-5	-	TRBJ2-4	TGTGCCAGCAGCTTGTTGATGGGGGACGAAAACATTCAGTACTTC	CASSLLMGDENIQYF
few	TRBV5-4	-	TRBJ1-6	TGTGCCAGCAGCCAAGAGAGAGCCCCCAATTCACCCCTCCACTTT	CASSQERAPNSPLHF
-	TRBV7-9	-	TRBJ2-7	TGTGCCAGCAGCTCCAACAATGCCCCGGGGTACGAGCAGTACTTC	CASSSNNAPGYEQYF
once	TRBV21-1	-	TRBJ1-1	TGTGCCAGCAGCCCCGGGCCCATCCCTGAAGCTTTCTTT	CASSPGPIPEAFF
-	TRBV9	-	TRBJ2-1	TGTGCCAGCAGCATGGGGCCCTCCTACAATGAGCAGTTCTTC	CASSMGPSYNEQFF
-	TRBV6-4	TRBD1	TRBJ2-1	TGTGCCAGCAGTGATGGGACAGGGACTTTAGAGCAGTTCTTC	CASSDGTGTLEQFF
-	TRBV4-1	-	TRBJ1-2	TGCGCCAGCAGCCAATCGGAGCACTATGGCTACACCTTC	CASSQSEHYGYTF
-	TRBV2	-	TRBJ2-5	TGTGCCAGCAGTGAGTTGGGCGGGGAACAAGAGACCCAGTACTTC	CASSELGGEQETQYF
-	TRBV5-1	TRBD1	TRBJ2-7	TGCGCCAGCAGCCCGGGGACAGTGACCTACGAGCAGTACTTC	CASSPGTVTYEQYF
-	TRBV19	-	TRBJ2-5	TGTGCCAGTAGTCGGGATCACCGAGAGACCCAGTACTTC	CASSRDHRETQYF
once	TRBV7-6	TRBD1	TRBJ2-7	TGTGCCAGCAGCTTCGGACAGGGGATATCCTACGAGCAGTACTTC	CASSFGQGISYEQYF
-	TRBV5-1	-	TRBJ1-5	TGCGCCAGCAGCTTGGTGAGGGGTGAGCCCCAGCATTTT	CASSLVRGEPQHF
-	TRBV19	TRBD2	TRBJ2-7	TGTGCAACGTCCGGCGGGAGGGCATTGGGGTCCTACGAGCAGTACTTC	CATSGGRALGSYEQYF
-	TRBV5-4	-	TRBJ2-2	TGTGCCAGCAGCTCCTTCGCGGACACCGGGGAGCTGTTTTTT	CASSSFADTGELFF
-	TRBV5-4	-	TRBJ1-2	TGTGCCAGCAGCTTGGAGGCCGGGATGGGTGGCTACACCTTC	CASSLEAGMGGYTF
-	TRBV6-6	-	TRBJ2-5	TGTGCCAGCAGTTACTCGGCCTCCGGGGCCCAGTACTTC	CASSYSASGAQYF
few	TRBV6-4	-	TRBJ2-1	TGTGCCAGCAGTGACTCGCAACACAGCAATGAGCAGTTCTTC	CASSDSQHSNEQFF
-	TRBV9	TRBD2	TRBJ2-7	TGTGCCAGCAGCGTAGCCAGCGGGGAGTCCTACGAGCAGTACTTC	CASSVASGESYEQYF
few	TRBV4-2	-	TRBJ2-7	TGTGCCAGCAGCCAAGAAGGGGGAGGGGCCGAGCAGTACTTC	CASSQEGGGAEQYF
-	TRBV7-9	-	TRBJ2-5	TGTGCCAGCAGCTCCCCGGGAGCCCAGTACTTC	CASSSPGAQYF
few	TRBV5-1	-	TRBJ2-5	TGCGCCAGCAGCTTGCCAGGGTGGGACCAAGAGACCCAGTACTTC	CASSLPGWDQETQYF
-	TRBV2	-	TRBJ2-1	TGTGCCAGCAGTCTAGCGCCCCTTTTTTACAATGAGCAGTTCTTC	CASSLAPLFYNEQFF
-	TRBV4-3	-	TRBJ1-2	TGCGCCAGCAGCCAAGAAGACCAGGGCAACTATGGCTACACCTTC	CASSQEDQGNYGYTF
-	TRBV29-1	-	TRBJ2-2	TGCAGCGTTAAAGGGGTACAGAACACCGGGGAGCTGTTTTTT	CSVKGVQNTGELFF
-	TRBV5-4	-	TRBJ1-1	TGTGCCAGCAAGGTGGGGTTAATTATGAACACTGAAGCTTTCTTT	CASKVGLIMNTEAFF
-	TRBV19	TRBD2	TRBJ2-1	TGTGCCAGTAGTATTCGGGGGGGAGCCTACAATGAGCAGTTCTTC	CASSIRGGAYNEQFF
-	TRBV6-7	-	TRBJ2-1	TGTGCCAGCAGTTACTCGAATTTGCTCCCCTACAATGAGCAGTTCTTC	CASSYSNLLPYNEQFF
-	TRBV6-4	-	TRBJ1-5	TGTGCCACCCGCCGGAGGGGTAGCAATCAGCCCCAGCATTTT	CATRRRGSNQPQHF
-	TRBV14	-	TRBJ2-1	TGTGCCAGCAGTCAAGCACTTCCGGGAGATGAGCAGTTCTTC	CASSQALPGDEQFF
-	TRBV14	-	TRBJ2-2	TGTGCCAGCAGCCAAGGGACCGGGACCCAACGTCGCGGGGAGCTGTTTTTT	CASSQGTGTQRRGELFF
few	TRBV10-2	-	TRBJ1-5	TGCGCCAGCAGCGAGACCAGCAGCAATCAGCCCCAGCATTTT	CASSETSSNQPQHF
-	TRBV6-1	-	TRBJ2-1	TGTGCCAGCAGTGTCCCCCCCGGCTCCTACAATGAGCAGTTCTTC	CASSVPPGSYNEQFF
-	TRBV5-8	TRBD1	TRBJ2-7	TGTGCCAGCAGCCCCGGGACAGTGGATTACGAGCAGTACTTC	CASSPGTVDYEQYF
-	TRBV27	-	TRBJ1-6	TGTGCCAGCAGTCTACGACTCGACCGACCCCTCCACTTT	CASSLRLDRPLHF
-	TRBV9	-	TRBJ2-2	TGTGCCAGCAGCGACGGGCCTAACACCGGGGAGCTGTTTTTT	CASSDGPNTGELFF
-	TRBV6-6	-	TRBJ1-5	TGTGCCAGCAGTTACGGGGGAGAAGACCAGCCCCAGCATTTT	CASSYGGEDQPQHF
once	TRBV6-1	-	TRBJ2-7	TGTGCCAGCCTGCTGGGAAACGAGCAGTACTTC	CASLLGNEQYF
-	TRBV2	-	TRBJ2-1	TGTGCCAGCAGTGCAGGCGTAAGCTCCTACAATGAGCAGTTCTTC	CASSAGVSSYNEQFF
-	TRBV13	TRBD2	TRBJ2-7	TGTGCCAGCAGCCCTCAGCGGGGTGCCTACGAGCAGTACTTC	CASSPQRGAYEQYF
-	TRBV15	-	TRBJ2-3	TGTGCCACCACCAGTGGAGATACGCAGTATTTT	CATTSGDTQYF
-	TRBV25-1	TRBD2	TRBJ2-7	TGTGCCAGCAGTGGGGAGGGCAGGTCCTACGAGCAGTACTTC	CASSGEGRSYEQYF
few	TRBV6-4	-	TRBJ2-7	TGTGCCAGCAGTGACTCGCCCGAGGGAAAACAGTACTTC	CASSDSPEGKQYF
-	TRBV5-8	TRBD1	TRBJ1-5	TGTGCCAGCAGCTTGGGGTCAGGGGGAGAGCCCCAGCATTTT	CASSLGSGGEPQHF
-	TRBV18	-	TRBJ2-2	TGTGCCAGCGACCCCCGGACAACGGCCAACACCGGGGAGCTGTTTTTT	CASDPRTTANTGELFF
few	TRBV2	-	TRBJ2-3	TGTGCCAGCAGGGGGCGGGGAAGCACAGATACGCAGTATTTT	CASRGRGSTDTQYF